One sample yielded the 11 T cell receptor beta chains listed below, sequenced in a study of human T cells and chemical hapten exposure. Time point given: patch test 1, 2 weeks after DPC sensitization. The sample's treatment: therapeutic diphenylcyclopropenone sensitization with weekly scalp DPC. Each CDR3 protein gets one entry after TCRdb re-called the RACE reads with MiXCR. The table shows roughly 380,000 distinct CDR3 sequences, with roughly 5% occurring only once. The sequences come from whole blood, collected in connection with sensitization to the hapten diphenylcyclopropenone (DPC). The receptor source for this set is a woman aged 45-65 years with alopecia areata. Some clones in this sample may be carry-over from other donors' samples.

V usage is TRBV21-1 and J usage is TRBJ2-6; the table names TRBD2, a call not compared with the DNA. TRBV21-1 is a pseudogene locus. The CDR3 is made up of 16 amino acids. CDR3 amino acids: CASSRRTSCGANVLTF. Here the CDR3 DNA reads TGTGCCAGCAGCAGGAGGACGTCCTGCGGGGCCAACGTCCTGACTTTC.

This clonotype appeared many times. The chain links TRBV29-1 to TRBJ1-1, with 7 bases aligning to TRBD1. V lost 5 bases and J lost 0; bases outside the gene matches: 6. The germline gives CDR1 SQVTM, CDR2 ANQGSEA. This CDR3 spans 14 amino acids. DNA for the CDR3: TGCAGCGTTATTAGACAGGGTGTGAACACTGAAGCTTTCTTT. Protein product: CSVIRQGVNTEAFF.

The sample holds a few counts of this clonotype. The chain links TRBV20-1 to TRBJ1-6, with TRBD1 as a possible D gene (6 bases). V lost 2 bases and J lost 7, with 9 bases in between. In germline, CDR1 is DFQATT, CDR2 SNEGSKA (reference sequence). The CDR3 sequence is 13 residues long. The CDR3 bases are TGCAGTGCTAGAAACACAGGGAATTCACCCCTCCACTTT. As protein: CSARNTGNSPLHF.

This clonotype was counted ten times or more. The chain employs TRBV4-1 and TRBJ2-3; D ambiguous. Germline-derived CDR1 and CDR2 are MGHRA and YSYEKL. V was clipped by 1 base and J by 2 bases, with 13 bases between them. The CDR3 consists of 16 residues. The CDR3 region is CASSQGAWVNTDTQYF. DNA of the CDR3: TGCGCCAGCAGCCAAGGTGCATGGGTAAACACAGATACGCAGTATTTT.

The rearrangement joins TRBV18 to TRBJ2-3; D is possibly TRBD2 (5 bases). Trimming removed 4 bases from V and 8 bases from J, with 16 bases in between. CDR1 KGHSH and CDR2 LQKENI come from the germline V gene. This CDR3 has 14 amino acids. The CDR3 reads CASSLPEQAGTQYF. The CDR3 region has the DNA TGTGCCAGCTCACTTCCGGAGCAGGCGGGTACGCAGTATTTT.

This clonotype has a count of ten or more. J is TRBJ2-7 and V is TRBV7-2; TRBD1 matches at 9 bases. The CDR3 has 14 amino acids. CDR1 is SGHTA, CDR2 FQGNSA, per germline. V was clipped by 5 bases and J by 3 bases; unmatched bases: 5. DNA for the CDR3: TGTGCCAGCAGCCCGACAGGGGGAAACTACGAGCAGTACTTC. Translated: CASSPTGGNYEQYF.

This clonotype was detected many times. CDR3 region: CASSYSGGLKTQYF. CDR3 nucleotides: TGTGCCAGCAGTTACTCAGGAGGTTTAAAGACCCAGTACTTC. The chain uses TRBV6-2 or TRBV6-3 and TRBJ2-5; D may be TRBD2 (5 bases). The CDR3 spans 14 residues. Per germline, CDR1 MNHEY and CDR2 SVGEGT. V gave up 0 bases and J gave up 6 bases, with 11 bases separating them.

In its sample, this clonotype was seen a few times. The J gene is TRBJ2-3, the V gene TRBV7-6; D remains ambiguous. Germline V lookup: CDR1 SGHVS, CDR2 FNYEAQ. This CDR3 has 13 amino acids. Deletions cut 4 bases from V and 0 bases from J, with 5 bases between. The CDR3 here is CASSSFSTDTQYF. CDR3 nucleotide sequence: TGTGCCAGCAGCTCTTTTAGCACAGATACGCAGTATTTT.

This clonotype was counted at least ten times. The genes are TRBV27 and TRBJ1-1, with 8 bases fitting TRBD1. V shed 6 bases, J shed 5 bases, and the junction held 5 bases outside the gene matches. This CDR3 has 13 amino acids. CDR1 and CDR2 (germline): MNHEY, SMNVEV (reference sequence). This chain's CDR3 is CASRLTGATEAFF. CDR3 DNA sequence: TGTGCCAGCAGACTGACAGGGGCGACTGAAGCTTTCTTT.

In its sample, this clonotype was seen many times. J is TRBJ2-2 and V is TRBV7-9; 11 bases are a match to TRBD1. This CDR3 is built from 19 residues. V lost 6 bases, J lost 7 bases, and 19 bases stayed unmatched. Looked up from germline, CDR1 is SEHNR and CDR2 is FQNEAQ (reference sequence). CDR3 residues: CASSQPSGQGANSVGELFF. CDR3 nucleotide sequence: TGTGCCAGCAGTCAACCAAGTGGACAGGGGGCTAATTCGGTCGGGGAGCTGTTTTTT.

This clonotype was recorded a few times. This chain links TRBV19 with TRBJ2-1; D is possibly TRBD2 (5 bases). The CDR3 contains 13 residues. The V end lost 1 base, the J end lost 10 bases, and 11 bases lay between the germline ends. Germline CDR1 reads LNHDA; CDR2 reads SQIVND (reference sequence). The CDR3 loop reads CASSIGGRSEQFF. The CDR3 nucleotides are TGTGCCAGTAGTATAGGAGGGCGGTCAGAGCAGTTCTTC. Full variable domain (missing parts from reference TRBV19 and TRBJ2-1): DGGITQSPKYLFRKEGQNVTLSCEQNLNHDAMYWYRQDPGQGLRLIYYSQIVNDFQKGDIAEGYSVSREKKESFPLTVTSAQKNPTAFYLCASSIGGRSEQFFGPGTRLTVL.